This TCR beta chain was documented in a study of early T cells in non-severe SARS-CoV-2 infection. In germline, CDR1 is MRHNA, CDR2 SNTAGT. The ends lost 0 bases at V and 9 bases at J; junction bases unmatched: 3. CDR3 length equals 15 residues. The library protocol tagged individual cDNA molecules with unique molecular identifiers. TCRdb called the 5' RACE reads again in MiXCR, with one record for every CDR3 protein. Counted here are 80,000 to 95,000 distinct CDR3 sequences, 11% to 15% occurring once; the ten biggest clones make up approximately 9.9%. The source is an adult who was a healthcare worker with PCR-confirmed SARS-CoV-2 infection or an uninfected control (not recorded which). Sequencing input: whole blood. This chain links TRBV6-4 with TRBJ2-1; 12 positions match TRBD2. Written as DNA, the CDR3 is TGTGCCAGCAGTGACTCAGCTAGCGGGGGGGGTGAGCAGTTCTTC. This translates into CASSDSASGGGEQFF.